One and the same sample provided the 30 T cell receptor beta chains below, sequenced in a study of beta chain features in type 1 diabetes. The antigens of these receptors remain unknown. The whole isolated RNA underwent reverse transcription, so sequencing captured expressed TCRB transcripts. Sequencing was performed with immunoSEQ multiplex PCR; in TCRdb, only in-frame clones are kept and a portion is missing. In the table there are 200,000 to 250,000 clones, more than 11% of which are singletons. Study-wide results and caveats: Type 1 diabetes patients had moderately but significantly shorter TCRB CDR3s in all four CD4+ subsets.

The specimen sequenced was naive CD4+ T cells from blood. The receptors shown here come from a man in his thirties or forties with type 1 diabetes.

This clone was counted only a few times. This chain links TRBV7-2 with TRBJ1-1, with TRBD1 identical over 7 bases. Germline V gene lookup returns CDR1 SGHTA and CDR2 FQGNSA. V shed 1 base and J 1 base; nucleotides not matched to a gene: 6. The CDR3 is 16 amino acids. CDR3 region: CASSLDNNRGNTEAFF. CDR3 DNA sequence: TGTGCCAGCAGCTTAGACAATAACAGGGGGAACACTGAAGCTTTCTTT.

This chain connects TRBV9 to TRBJ2-1; a weak D match, TRBD2 (7 bases). The CDR3 spans 14 residues. Germline values: CDR1 SGDLS, CDR2 YYNGEE. V lost 5 bases to trimming and J lost 6 bases, with 15 bases between them. CDR3 DNA: TGTGCCAGCAGAGGGGGGAGGGGAGGCAATGAGCAGTTCTTC. It encodes CASRGGRGGNEQFF.

The chain recombines TRBV6-5 with TRBJ2-2; TRBD2 aligns across 7 bases. Germline V gives CDR1 MNHEY, CDR2 SVGAGI. The CDR3 spans 13 residues. Trimming removed 8 bases from V and 6 bases from J; junction bases left unmatched: 6. The CDR3 DNA reads TGTGCCAGCCAGCGGGGTCGGGCCGGGGAGCTGTTTTTT. It encodes CASQRGRAGELFF.

This rearrangement joins TRBV7-9 to TRBJ1-3; D gene ambiguous. V lost 5 bases, J lost 2 bases, and 10 bases lay in between. The CDR3 is made up of 14 amino acids. Germline-derived CDR1 and CDR2 are SEHNR and FQNEAQ (reference sequence). Here the CDR3 DNA reads TGTGCCAGCAGCCCGTACCAGGCTGGAAACACCATATATTTT. This sequence encodes CASSPYQAGNTIYF.

V and J are TRBV2 and TRBJ2-3; D is ambiguous. The germline gives CDR1 SNHLY, CDR2 FYNNEI. V was pared by 5 bases and J by 2 bases, with 11 bases between. This CDR3 has 14 amino acids. The CDR3 spells CASSKVLNTDTQYF. The CDR3 DNA sequence: TGTGCCAGCAGTAAAGTCCTTAACACAGATACGCAGTATTTT.

The rearrangement links TRBV7-9 to TRBJ1-5; TRBD1 matches 7 bases. V shed 2 bases and J 0 bases; nucleotides not matched to a gene: 7. The CDR3 has 17 residues. CDR1 is SEHNR, CDR2 FQNEAQ, per germline (reference sequence). CDR3 nucleotides: TGTGCCAGCAGCTTATCAGGGGGTCCATATAGCAATCAGCCCCAGCATTTT. Translation gives CASSLSGGPYSNQPQHF.

This clone has just a few counts. V and J are TRBV2 and TRBJ1-5, with TRBD1 matching over 8 bases. Germline CDR1 SNHLY, CDR2 FYNNEI. The CDR3 contains 13 residues. Unmatched junction bases numbered 1, after V lost 7 bases and J lost 2 bases. CDR3 bases: TGTGCCAGCACAGGGGGCGGCAATCAGCCCCAGCATTTT. The encoded protein is CASTGGGNQPQHF.

This clone has more than one count but fewer than ten. The gene calls are TRBV4-1 and TRBJ2-2; 14 bases agree with TRBD2. Germline V gene data show CDR1 as MGHRA and CDR2 as YSYEKL. V was clipped by 4 bases and J by 4 bases; unmatched bases: 2. This CDR3 contains 16 residues. The DNA for the CDR3 is TGCGCCAGCAGCCGACTAGCGGGAGGGACCACCGGGGAGCTGTTTTTT. Amino acids: CASSRLAGGTTGELFF.

The CDR3 reads CASTLDWNQPQHF. CDR3 coding DNA: TGTGCCAGCACCCTGGACTGGAATCAGCCCCAGCATTTT. The V call is TRBV2, the J call TRBJ1-5; D remains unclear. With 7 bases removed from V and 4 bases from J, the gap between germline ends came to 11 bases. The CDR3 contains 13 residues. Germline values: CDR1 SNHLY, CDR2 FYNNEI.

Only a few counts were recorded for this clone. The genes are TRBV18 and TRBJ1-1; maybe TRBD1 (6 bases). Trimming removed 3 bases at V and 0 bases at J, with 11 bases between. Germline V gene sequence: CDR1 KGHSH, CDR2 LQKENI. The CDR3 has 15 residues. The DNA of the CDR3 is TGTGCCAGCTCACCTGTGGGACACCTGAACACTGAAGCTTTCTTT. Translating gives CASSPVGHLNTEAFF. The full variable domain, completed using reference TRBV18 and TRBJ1-1, is NAGVMQNPRHLVRRRGQEARLRCSPMKGHSHVYWYRQLPEEGLKFMVYLQKENIIDESGMPKERFSAEFPKEGPSILRIQQVVRGDSAAYFCASSPVGHLNTEAFFGQGTRLTVV.

V usage is TRBV6-1 and J usage is TRBJ2-1, with 11 bases fitting TRBD1. V shed 6 bases, J shed 6 bases, and the junction held 4 bases outside the gene matches. This CDR3 is 14 amino acids long. Per germline, CDR1 MNHNS and CDR2 SASEGT. The CDR3 DNA is TGTGCCAGCAGCTCCGGGACAGGGGGCAATGAGCAGTTCTTC. It is translated as CASSSGTGGNEQFF.

This clone was seen a handful of times. This chain links TRBV6-5 with TRBJ1-2; the match to TRBD1 covers 7 bases. V shed 5 bases, J shed 4 bases, and the junction held 7 bases outside the gene matches. This CDR3 comprises 14 residues. Germline V gene sequence: CDR1 MNHEY, CDR2 SVGAGI. The CDR3 region is CASSRQQGFYGYTF. CDR3 coding DNA: TGTGCCAGCAGTCGTCAACAGGGGTTCTATGGCTACACCTTC.

V and J are TRBV5-1 and TRBJ2-3; 7 nucleotides line up with TRBD2. CDR1 and CDR2 (germline): SGHRS, YFSETQ. V lost 6 bases and J lost 1; bases outside the gene matches: 2. The CDR3 sequence is 13 residues long. The CDR3 region has the DNA TGCGCCAGCAAACGGGGGGGCACAGATACGCAGTATTTT. Protein sequence: CASKRGGTDTQYF.

The CDR3 region has the DNA TGCAGCGTGGGGGGGCCAGGTAATGAGCAGTTCTTC. It specifies CSVGGPGNEQFF. The V gene is TRBV29-1, the J gene TRBJ2-1, with D perhaps matching TRBD2 (7 bases). Germline loops: CDR1 SQVTM, CDR2 ANQGSEA. The V and J ends lost 6 bases and 7 bases respectively, with 13 bases between them. This CDR3 spans 12 amino acids.

This rearrangement joins TRBV18 to TRBJ2-7; 7 nucleotides align to TRBD1. The ends lost 3 bases at V and 7 bases at J; junction bases unmatched: 3. This CDR3 region has 12 residues. Germline CDR1 and CDR2: KGHSH and LQKENI. The CDR3 DNA reads TGTGCCAGCTCACCCACGGGACAGGAGCAGTACTTC. It specifies CASSPTGQEQYF.

V and J are TRBV4-1 and TRBJ2-3, with 8 nucleotides matching TRBD2. This CDR3 spans 18 amino acids. The germline V gene encodes CDR1 MGHRA and CDR2 YSYEKL. V shed 4 bases and J 2 bases; nucleotides not matched to a gene: 14. CDR3 sequence: CASSPFGWAGGITDTQYF. Written as DNA, the CDR3 is TGCGCCAGCAGCCCTTTCGGGTGGGCGGGAGGTATCACAGATACGCAGTATTTT.

This chain links TRBV29-1 with TRBJ1-1, with D tentatively TRBD1 (5 bases). Per the germline V gene, CDR1 is SQVTM and CDR2 is ANQGSEA. V lost 6 bases, J lost 4 bases, and 18 bases lay in between. The CDR3 extends over 14 amino acids. For the CDR3, the DNA is TGCAGCGTGGGCCAGGGTGGGGTAGGCACTGAAGCTTTCTTT. Its translation: CSVGQGGVGTEAFF.

In this sample, this clone turned up a few times. The chain has TRBV5-4 and TRBJ2-1; possibly TRBD2 for D (6 bases). V was pared by 0 bases and J by 7 bases, with 14 bases between. The CDR3 runs 15 residues. Germline CDR1 SGHNT, CDR2 YYREEE (reference sequence). The CDR3, as DNA: TGTGCCAGCAGCTTGGCCCCGGGGGTCAGGAATGAGCAGTTCTTC. It encodes CASSLAPGVRNEQFF.

This chain links TRBV30 with TRBJ2-5, with 9 bases fitting TRBD2. V dropped 5 bases and J dropped 5; count of bases not matched to a gene: 6. There are 13 residues in the CDR3. The germline gives CDR1 GTSNPN, CDR2 SVGIG (reference sequence). The CDR3: CAWGAGGYETQYF. CDR3 nucleotide sequence: TGTGCCTGGGGAGCGGGAGGATACGAGACCCAGTACTTC.

J is TRBJ2-7 and V is TRBV2; TRBD2 is a possible D gene (6 bases). The CDR3 loop spans 14 amino acids. With 6 bases removed from V and 6 bases from J, the gap between germline ends came to 18 bases. From germline, CDR1 is SNHLY and CDR2 FYNNEI. The CDR3 reads CASSPPGRPAEQYF. CDR3 sequence (DNA): TGTGCCAGCAGCCCCCCTGGGAGGCCTGCCGAGCAGTACTTC.

The gene calls are TRBV7-9 and TRBJ2-5, with D tentatively TRBD1 (6 bases). The germline V gene encodes CDR1 SEHNR and CDR2 FQNEAQ (reference sequence). Trimming took 5 bases from V and 1 from J, leaving 11 bases between them. The CDR3 length is 14 residues. The CDR3 loop reads CASSMDSSQETQYF. CDR3 nucleotides: TGTGCCAGCAGCATGGACAGTTCCCAAGAGACCCAGTACTTC.

The CDR3 here is CASSLEADRTYEQYF. The DNA of the CDR3 is TGTGCCAGCAGCCTCGAGGCGGACAGAACCTACGAGCAGTACTTC. This chain links TRBV7-2 with TRBJ2-7, with D possibly matching TRBD1 (6 bases). Germline V CDR1 and CDR2: SGHTA, FQGNSA. This CDR3 region has 15 residues. Trimming shortened V by 5 bases and J by 2 bases, and 16 bases separated the two germline ends.

The chain links TRBV2 to TRBJ1-5, with TRBD1 identical over 9 bases. The trim removed 5 bases at V and 6 bases at J, leaving 8 bases unmatched. Germline assignment: CDR1 SNHLY and CDR2 FYNNEI. The CDR3 covers 15 residues. The CDR3 DNA reads TGTGCCAGCAGTAACACGGGACAGGGTGCTCAGCCCCAGCATTTT. It specifies CASSNTGQGAQPQHF.

This clone appeared a single time. This rearrangement joins TRBV7-9 to TRBJ2-7; 12 positions match TRBD1. The CDR3 consists of 16 residues. The V and J ends lost 2 bases and 6 bases, in that order; junction bases with no gene match: 8. The germline V gene encodes CDR1 SEHNR and CDR2 FQNEAQ (reference sequence). The CDR3 nucleotides are TGTGCCAGCAGCTTAACGGCGGGACAGGGGGCGACCGAGCAGTACTTC. It translates to CASSLTAGQGATEQYF.

This clone turned up a few times. The CDR3 protein is CASSYLDSPNYGYTF. For the CDR3, the DNA is TGTGCCAGCAGTTACCTGGACAGCCCTAACTATGGCTACACCTTC. The rearrangement uses TRBV6-5 and TRBJ1-2, with D possibly matching TRBD1 (6 bases). Trimming took off 2 bases at V and 0 bases at J, with 10 bases between the two ends. The CDR3 sequence is 15 residues long. In germline, CDR1 is MNHEY, CDR2 SVGAGI.

This clone was found a few times. J is TRBJ2-1 and V is TRBV4-1; tentative D call: TRBD2 (6 bases). Germline V gene data show CDR1 as MGHRA and CDR2 as YSYEKL. There are 17 residues in the CDR3. V gave up 1 base and J gave up 0 bases, with 13 bases separating them. CDR3 residues: CASSQVPGLNSYNEQFF. The CDR3, as DNA: TGCGCCAGCAGCCAAGTTCCGGGACTCAACTCCTACAATGAGCAGTTCTTC.

The V and J genes are TRBV7-9 and TRBJ1-1, with D uncertain. Germline loops: CDR1 SEHNR, CDR2 FQNEAQ (reference sequence). V dropped 1 base and J dropped 1 base, with 13 bases sitting between them. The CDR3 loop spans 16 amino acids. CDR3 nucleotide sequence: TGTGCCAGCAGCTTAGGGACGGGAGGCCCGAACACTGAAGCTTTCTTT. The encoded protein is CASSLGTGGPNTEAFF.

There are a few counts of this clone. Other DNA sequences from this sample encode an identical CDR3 as well. The chain is built from TRBV5-1 and TRBJ2-7, with TRBD1 matching over 8 bases. The CDR3 has 14 residues. V trimming: 0 bases; J trimming: 6 bases; junction bases outside the gene matches: 5. Germline lookup yields CDR1 SGHRS and CDR2 YFSETQ. The CDR3 protein is CASSLADRASEQYF. CDR3 nucleotide sequence: TGCGCCAGCAGCTTGGCGGACAGGGCTTCCGAGCAGTACTTC.

This clone was recorded a few times. The V gene is TRBV29-1, the J gene TRBJ2-1; 11 positions agree with TRBD2. Trimming at V came to 7 bases and at J to 7 bases, leaving 3 bases not matched to a gene. CDR1 and CDR2 from the germline V gene are SQVTM and ANQGSEA. This CDR3 contains 12 residues. The CDR3 nucleotides read TGCAGCGGGTGGACTAGCGGGAATGAGCAGTTCTTC. It codes for CSGWTSGNEQFF.

This clone was found a few times. CDR3 DNA sequence: TGTGCCAGCAGCTTGAGGCAGCCGGGCACTGAAGCTTTCTTT. Its protein is CASSLRQPGTEAFF. The rearrangement joins TRBV5-6 to TRBJ1-1; the D is unclear. The CDR3 has 14 amino acids. Trimming took off 1 base at V and 4 bases at J, with 11 bases between the two ends. Germline-derived CDR1 and CDR2 are SGHDT and YYEEEE.